The clone carrying this TCR beta chain has a handful of counts. Its matching antigen is unknown. The data were obtained in a study of post-analysis software for immune sequencing data. Study overall: Included courses were relapsing-remitting and secondary progressive multiple sclerosis; progressive-relapsing multiple sclerosis was also included.

Study-wide points: Significantly decreased normalized Chao1 diversity was recorded for multiple sclerosis patients relative to controls. In patients, about five TRBV segments were more frequent than in controls, with TRBV5-6, TRBV5-1 and TRBV20-1 among them. Samples sharing a preparation batch grouped tightly together when assessed by F measure.

Incorporated into the TCR beta cDNA libraries were unique molecular identifiers, which served to reduce PCR and sequencing biases. Once roughly 0.9 to 10 million T cells were used, some 500,000 cDNA molecules resulted. Using its own MiXCR run on the PCR reads, TCRdb lists one record per CDR3 protein. Of 740,000 or so distinct CDR3 sequences in the sample, about 57% are singletons; the top ten hold over 4%. Germline assignment: CDR1 DFQATT and CDR2 SNEGSKA (reference sequence). This CDR3 has 10 residues. The chain has TRBV20-1 and TRBJ2-5; no definite D call. TRBJ2-7 explains the end of the DNA better; the J call may be wrong. The receptor was derived from a girl under 18 with multiple sclerosis. Sequencing was done on a sample of blood. CDR3 residues: CSARRDEQYF. For the CDR3, the DNA is TGCAGTGCTAGACGTGACGAGCAGTACTTC.